This T cell receptor (beta chain) appears in the sequencing data of a study of T cells after yellow fever vaccination. The study, taken as a whole, reports: Reappearance after the booster was seen for most primary-vaccination clones, at 96% CD4 and 70% to 90% CD8. Abundant clonotypes (contaminants from the bulk population) could be present in FACS-sorted repertoires.

The CDR3 is 13 amino acids. V shed 5 bases and J 7 bases; nucleotides not matched to a gene: 0. Per the germline V gene, CDR1 is KGHSH and CDR2 is LQKENI. Synthesis of TCR cDNA relied on 5'RACE template switching, which attached a universal primer site and UMIs. Via MiXCR, TCRdb re-called the 5' RACE reads, giving one row per CDR3 protein. The table lists approximately 550,000 distinct CDR3 sequences, 13% of them singletons. This clonotype has only a few counts. What it recognizes is unknown. The material was PBMCs, obtained on the day of the yellow fever booster vaccination. The V and J genes are TRBV18 and TRBJ2-1; 12 nucleotides match TRBD2. This receptor was identified in a man aged 25-45 years who received the YFV17D yellow fever vaccine. This CDR3 is CASSGLAGNEQFF. CDR3 coding DNA: TGTGCCAGCTCAGGACTAGCGGGGAATGAGCAGTTCTTC.